Listed here are 29 T cell receptor beta chains from one sample, sequenced in a study of T cell responses to AZD1222 COVID-19 vaccine. This table comes from immunoSEQ multiplex PCR, and its TCRdb copy is limited to in-frame clones, with some not included. The sample has roughly 100,000 clones, 85% to 90% seen once. Sample: peripheral blood, taken on day 0 of AZD1222 vaccination. These receptors all stem from an adult in good health.

This clone appeared once. The chain recombines TRBV4-1 with TRBJ2-1, with unresolved D. Germline lookup yields CDR1 MGHRA and CDR2 YSYEKL. V lost 4 bases, J lost 0 bases, and 13 bases lay in between. The length of the CDR3 is 16 residues. The DNA for the CDR3 is TGCGCCAGCAGCCTGTCTTTAGAGAGCTCCTACAATGAGCAGTTCTTC. Its protein product is CASSLSLESSYNEQFF.

The chain carries TRBV6-5 and TRBJ2-7; the D gene is possibly TRBD2 (6 bases). CDR1 and CDR2 from the germline V gene are MNHEY and SVGAGI. The CDR3 length is 16 residues. With 2 bases removed from V and 2 bases from J, the gap between germline ends came to 16 bases. The CDR3 DNA reads TGTGCCAGCAGTTACCTAGCCGGGACTCCACCCTACGAGCAGTACTTC. It translates to CASSYLAGTPPYEQYF.

The J gene is TRBJ1-5, the V gene TRBV28, with D possibly TRBD1 on 5 matching bases. The germline CDR1 and CDR2 sequences are MDHEN and SYDVKM. Trimming left V 5 bases short and J 0 bases short, with 8 bases between. The CDR3 runs 14 residues. The CDR3 DNA reads TGTGCCAGCAGTGTGGGGCCTAGCAATCAGCCCCAGCATTTT. Protein product: CASSVGPSNQPQHF.

The chain links TRBV6-5 to TRBJ2-5; TRBD2 matches at 9 bases. V was pared by 8 bases and J by 4 bases, with 8 bases of the junction left unmatched. Germline CDR1 MNHEY, CDR2 SVGAGI. The CDR3 length is 14 residues. For the CDR3, the DNA is TGTGCCAGCGGAGCGGGAGGCCAAGGAGAGACCCAGTACTTC. Protein sequence: CASGAGGQGETQYF.

This clone occurred a few times. The gene calls are TRBV11-3 and TRBJ2-3, with 7 bases lining up with TRBD2. J gave up 4 bases and V 1 base, and 5 bases lay outside the gene matches. There are 15 residues in the CDR3. Germline V gives CDR1 SGHNT, CDR2 YENEEA. CDR3 bases: TGTGCCAGCAGCTTAGGGCTAGGGAGGGCAGATACGCAGTATTTT. Translating gives CASSLGLGRADTQYF.

The V gene is TRBV2, the J gene TRBJ2-7; the D call may be TRBD1 or TRBD2 (6 bases each). The CDR3 is made up of 16 amino acids. In germline, CDR1 is SNHLY, CDR2 FYNNEI. Trimming stripped 8 bases from V and 3 bases from J, with 23 bases between. CDR3 amino acids: CASRLGSGGGHYEQYF. Written as DNA, the CDR3 is TGTGCCAGCCGCCTGGGAAGTGGTGGGGGGCACTACGAGCAGTACTTC.

The rearrangement joins TRBV7-8 to TRBJ2-5; 8 nucleotides line up with TRBD2. This CDR3 has 16 residues. Germline CDR1 is SGHVS and CDR2 is FQNEAQ. V shed 1 base and J 2 bases; nucleotides not matched to a gene: 6. In nucleotides, the CDR3 is TGTGCCAGCAGCTTAGGTCCGGGGGGGATTCAAGAGACCCAGTACTTC. As protein: CASSLGPGGIQETQYF.

The rearrangement uses TRBV5-1 and TRBJ2-7; 9 bases match TRBD2. Germline V gene sequence: CDR1 SGHRS, CDR2 YFSETQ. This CDR3 has 15 residues. The J segment lost 5 bases and the V segment lost 0 bases, leaving 6 bases of the junction unmatched. In DNA form, the CDR3 reads TGCGCCAGCAGCTTGGGTAGCGGGAGTCCCCACGAGCAGTACTTC. Translated, it gives CASSLGSGSPHEQYF.

The V and J genes are TRBV19 and TRBJ2-7, with TRBD1 matching 9 bases. CDR1 is LNHDA and CDR2 is SQIVND in the germline V gene (reference sequence). This CDR3 has 13 residues. Trimming removed 8 bases from V and 6 bases from J; junction bases left unmatched: 8. The CDR3 sequence: CASGDRAASEQYF. CDR3 in DNA: TGTGCCAGTGGGGACAGGGCTGCAAGCGAGCAGTACTTC.

The chain links TRBV18 to TRBJ1-2; D may be TRBD1 (6 bases). Germline CDR1 is KGHSH and CDR2 is LQKENI. This CDR3 has 13 amino acids. Trimming pared 6 bases from V and 8 bases from J, leaving 16 bases between. The chain's CDR3 is CASSPEQGNGYTF. The CDR3 bases are TGTGCCAGCTCCCCAGAACAGGGAAACGGCTACACCTTC.

This clone was picked up many times. The chain employs TRBV18 and TRBJ2-7, with D perhaps TRBD1 or TRBD2 (5 bases each). V lost 8 bases, J lost 3 bases, and 17 bases lay in between. Germline CDR1 reads KGHSH; CDR2 reads LQKENI. CDR3 size: 14 residues. DNA for the CDR3: TGTGCCAGCCAAAGCCGGGGCACGGGCTACGAGCAGTACTTC. Protein product: CASQSRGTGYEQYF.

The chain uses TRBV2 and TRBJ2-2; TRBD2 matches 9 bases. The V and J ends lost 6 bases and 8 bases, in that order; junction bases with no gene match: 4. The CDR3 is 13 amino acids. The V gene's germline CDR1 is SNHLY and CDR2 FYNNEI. The CDR3 nucleotides read TGTGCCAGCAGCGTCACTAGCGGGGGGGAGCTGTTTTTT. It encodes CASSVTSGGELFF.

The J gene is TRBJ2-2, the V gene TRBV18, with no clear D. This CDR3 has 16 amino acids. CDR1 and CDR2 (germline): KGHSH, LQKENI. V lost 1 base, J lost 1 base, and 10 bases lay in between. The CDR3 sequence is CASSPLVTKNTGELFF. The CDR3, as DNA: TGTGCCAGCTCACCACTTGTGACCAAGAACACCGGGGAGCTGTTTTTT.

In this sample, this clone turned up a few times. The V gene is TRBV3-1 (or the pseudogene TRBV3-2), the J gene TRBJ2-2, with 7 bases fitting TRBD2. The CDR3 contains 13 residues. The germline V gene encodes CDR1 LGHDT and CDR2 YNNKEL (reference sequence). The trim removed 4 bases at V and 6 bases at J, leaving 2 bases unmatched. CDR3 nucleotides: TGTGCCAGCAGCCGAGCGGGGCCCGGGGAGCTGTTTTTT. Its protein product is CASSRAGPGELFF.

This chain links TRBV27 with TRBJ1-5; 8 nucleotides match TRBD1. This CDR3 has 14 residues. The V gene end was trimmed by 6 bases and the J gene end by 5 bases; junction bases not matched to a gene: 6. Per germline, CDR1 MNHEY and CDR2 SMNVEV (reference sequence). CDR3 in amino acids: CASRRTGIHQPQHF. The DNA of the CDR3 is TGTGCCAGCAGGCGGACAGGGATTCATCAGCCCCAGCATTTT.

The chain is built from TRBV6-5 and TRBJ1-1; a possible D gene is TRBD1 (5 bases). Germline V gene sequence: CDR1 MNHEY, CDR2 SVGAGI. The V and J ends lost 4 bases and 5 bases respectively, with 14 bases between them. CDR3 size: 14 residues. The CDR3 DNA reads TGTGCCAGCAGTTTGGCAGGGATAAAGACTGAAGCTTTCTTT. Residues: CASSLAGIKTEAFF.

A few counts support this clone. The V and J genes are TRBV9 and TRBJ1-3; D might be TRBD1 (5 bases). CDR1 is SGDLS and CDR2 is YYNGEE in the germline V gene. CDR3 length: 15 amino acids. V lost 4 bases and J lost 1, with 12 bases in between. CDR3 loop: CASSPPQGSGNTIYF. As DNA, the CDR3 is TGTGCCAGCAGCCCTCCCCAGGGTTCTGGAAACACCATATATTTT. The full variable domain, with the rest looked up from reference TRBV9 and TRBJ1-3, is DSGVTQTPKHLITATGQRVTLRCSPRSGDLSVYWYQQSLDQGLQFLIQYYNGEERAKGNILERFSAQQFPDLHSELNLSSLELGDSALYFCASSPPQGSGNTIYFGEGSWLTVV.

CDR3 bases: TGTGCCAGCAGCCAAAGCGTCAGGGTCGATGTTCAGTACTTC. It translates to CASSQSVRVDVQYF. The genes are TRBV3-1 (or the pseudogene TRBV3-2) and TRBJ2-4; perhaps TRBD1 as D (5 bases). CDR1 and CDR2 from the germline V gene are LGHDT and YNNKEL (reference sequence). The CDR3 has 14 amino acids. Trimming removed 2 bases from V and 11 bases from J, with 16 bases in between.

The chain links TRBV6-2 or TRBV6-3 to TRBJ1-5; D call uncertain. The CDR3 extends over 14 amino acids. The V gene lost 5 bases and the J gene lost 4 bases, with 12 bases spanning the gap. The germline CDR1 and CDR2 sequences are MNHEY and SVGEGT. The CDR3 loop is CASSTDVLNQPQHF. CDR3 nucleotide sequence: TGTGCCAGCAGTACCGACGTCCTGAATCAGCCCCAGCATTTT.

This chain links TRBV29-1 with TRBJ1-1; TRBD1 aligns across 10 bases. The CDR3 has 14 amino acids. The ends lost 4 bases at V and 4 bases at J; junction bases unmatched: 6. Germline CDR1 is SQVTM and CDR2 is ANQGSEA. The CDR3 is CSVVETGGGTEAFF. The CDR3 DNA follows: TGCAGCGTTGTCGAGACAGGGGGCGGCACTGAAGCTTTCTTT.

This chain joins TRBV15 and TRBJ2-2; possible D gene TRBD1, 5 bases. The V end lost 3 bases, the J end lost 6 bases, and 8 bases lay between the germline ends. CDR1 is LNHNV, CDR2 YYDKDF, per germline (reference sequence). This CDR3 contains 13 residues. The CDR3 DNA is TGTGCCACCAGCAGCGTCAGGGCCGGGGAGCTGTTTTTT. Residues: CATSSVRAGELFF. The full variable domain, rest sourced from reference TRBV15 and TRBJ2-2, is DAMVIQNPRYQVTQFGKPVTLSCSQTLNHNVMYWYQQKSSQAPKLLFHYYDKDFNNEADTPDNFQSRRPNTSFCFLDIRSPGLGDTAMYLCATSSVRAGELFFGEGSRLTVL.

This clone appeared once. The genes are TRBV9 and TRBJ2-3, with D possibly TRBD1 on 6 matching bases. The germline CDR1 and CDR2 sequences are SGDLS and YYNGEE. Trimming cost V 0 bases and J 5 bases, with 16 bases left between them. The length of the CDR3 is 16 residues. The CDR3 sequence is CASSVVPQGGEDTQYF. The CDR3 DNA sequence: TGTGCCAGCAGCGTAGTGCCCCAAGGGGGAGAAGATACGCAGTATTTT.

The gene calls are TRBV9 and TRBJ2-7; 8 nucleotides match TRBD1. V gave up 4 bases and J gave up 4 bases; unmatched junction bases: 10. The CDR3 covers 15 residues. CDR1 and CDR2 from the germline V gene are SGDLS and YYNGEE. The CDR3 region is CASSPRTGISYEQYF. The CDR3 nucleotides are TGTGCCAGCAGCCCCCGGACAGGGATTTCGTACGAGCAGTACTTC.

The chain employs TRBV5-5 and TRBJ2-6; TRBD2 aligns across 14 bases. J was trimmed by 3 bases and V by 4 bases; bases with no gene match: 6. The CDR3 runs to 18 residues. CDR1 and CDR2 from the germline V gene are SGHKS and YYEKEE (reference sequence). Written as DNA, the CDR3 is TGTGCCAGCAGCCACAGACTAGCGGGGGGGCTTGGGGCCAACGTCCTGACTTTC. It encodes CASSHRLAGGLGANVLTF.

The V gene is TRBV9, the J gene TRBJ2-1; TRBD1 matches at 8 bases. This CDR3 has 15 amino acids. The ends lost 0 bases at V and 4 bases at J; junction bases unmatched: 3. CDR1 and CDR2 (germline): SGDLS, YYNGEE. The CDR3 nucleotides read TGTGCCAGCAGCGTAGGACAGGGGATTTACAATGAGCAGTTCTTC. Its translation is CASSVGQGIYNEQFF.

V gene TRBV21-1 combines with J gene TRBJ2-5. TRBV21-1 is a pseudogene locus. The CDR3 has 14 amino acids. In DNA form, the CDR3 reads TGTGCCAGCAGCAGGGGTCCCGCCGCAGAGACCCAGTACTTC. Protein product: CASSRGPAAETQYF.

The genes are TRBV5-4 and TRBJ2-7, with D perhaps TRBD2 (6 bases). The CDR3 extends over 14 amino acids. Trimming cost V 4 bases and J 2 bases, with 13 bases left between them. Germline lookup yields CDR1 SGHNT and CDR2 YYREEE (reference sequence). The CDR3 sequence: CASSRGLPPYEQYF. CDR3 DNA sequence: TGTGCCAGCAGCAGGGGACTGCCACCCTACGAGCAGTACTTC.

The chain links TRBV3-1 (or the pseudogene TRBV3-2) to TRBJ1-2; D is unresolved. Germline CDR1 reads LGHDT; CDR2 reads YNNKEL (reference sequence). V was pared by 8 bases and J by 5 bases, with 15 bases between. The CDR3 is made up of 13 amino acids. The CDR3 region has the DNA TGTGCCAGCGACACCTTTAGATGGTATGGCTACACCTTC. Encoded protein: CASDTFRWYGYTF.

This clone showed up just once. The chain is built from TRBV7-9 and TRBJ1-5; D gene ambiguous. The germline V gene has CDR1 SEHNR and CDR2 FQNEAQ (reference sequence). CDR3 length equals 15 residues. V gave up 5 bases and J gave up 6 bases, with 17 bases separating them. This CDR3 reads CASSIGSGPGQPQHF. DNA for the CDR3: TGTGCCAGCAGCATCGGGTCAGGACCGGGTCAGCCCCAGCATTTT.